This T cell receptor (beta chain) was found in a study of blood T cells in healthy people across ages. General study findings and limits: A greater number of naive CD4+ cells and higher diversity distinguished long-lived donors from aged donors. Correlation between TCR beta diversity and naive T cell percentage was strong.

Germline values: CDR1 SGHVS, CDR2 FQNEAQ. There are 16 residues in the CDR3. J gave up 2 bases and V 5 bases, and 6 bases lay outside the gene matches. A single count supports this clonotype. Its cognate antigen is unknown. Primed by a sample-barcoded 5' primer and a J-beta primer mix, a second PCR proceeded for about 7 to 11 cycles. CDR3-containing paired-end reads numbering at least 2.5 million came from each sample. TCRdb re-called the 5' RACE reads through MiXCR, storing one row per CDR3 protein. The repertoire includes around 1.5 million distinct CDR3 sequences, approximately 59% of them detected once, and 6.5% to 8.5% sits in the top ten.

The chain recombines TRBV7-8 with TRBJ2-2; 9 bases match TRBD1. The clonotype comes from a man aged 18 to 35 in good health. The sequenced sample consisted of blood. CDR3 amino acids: CASSRRDRDNTGELFF. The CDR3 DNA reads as TGTGCCAGCAGCCGCCGGGACAGGGATAACACCGGGGAGCTGTTTTTT.